This section outlines one T cell receptor beta chain sequence together with its context. Its matching antigen is unknown. The source of the sample is a study of T cell responses to AZD1222 COVID-19 vaccine. Sequenced by immunoSEQ multiplex PCR; TCRdb stores in-frame clones only, minus some. The table records 150,000 to 200,000 clones, more than 80% of them present only once. Study results and caveats: In a largely white British group with more females than males, clonal diversity was possibly underestimated. Only a handful of AZD1222 recipients, several in all, had baseline seropositivity. Regions 160-218 and 743-854 dominated among vaccine-associated CD4 TCRs spanning spike.

Germline V gives CDR1 SGDLS, CDR2 YYNGEE. Trimming cost V 7 bases and J 8 bases, with 21 bases left between them. This CDR3 is 14 amino acids long. Here the sequenced sample was peripheral blood, taken on day 0 of AZD1222 vaccination. The receptor was isolated from an adult in good health. The chain employs TRBV9 and TRBJ1-2, with D unresolved. The chain's CDR3 is CASGPDGGRRGYTF. The CDR3 DNA is TGTGCCAGCGGACCTGATGGCGGGAGGAGAGGCTACACCTTC. Variable domain in full (rest from reference TRBV9 and TRBJ1-2): DSGVTQTPKHLITATGQRVTLRCSPRSGDLSVYWYQQSLDQGLQFLIQYYNGEERAKGNILERFSAQQFPDLHSELNLSSLELGDSALYFCASGPDGGRRGYTFGSGTRLTVV.